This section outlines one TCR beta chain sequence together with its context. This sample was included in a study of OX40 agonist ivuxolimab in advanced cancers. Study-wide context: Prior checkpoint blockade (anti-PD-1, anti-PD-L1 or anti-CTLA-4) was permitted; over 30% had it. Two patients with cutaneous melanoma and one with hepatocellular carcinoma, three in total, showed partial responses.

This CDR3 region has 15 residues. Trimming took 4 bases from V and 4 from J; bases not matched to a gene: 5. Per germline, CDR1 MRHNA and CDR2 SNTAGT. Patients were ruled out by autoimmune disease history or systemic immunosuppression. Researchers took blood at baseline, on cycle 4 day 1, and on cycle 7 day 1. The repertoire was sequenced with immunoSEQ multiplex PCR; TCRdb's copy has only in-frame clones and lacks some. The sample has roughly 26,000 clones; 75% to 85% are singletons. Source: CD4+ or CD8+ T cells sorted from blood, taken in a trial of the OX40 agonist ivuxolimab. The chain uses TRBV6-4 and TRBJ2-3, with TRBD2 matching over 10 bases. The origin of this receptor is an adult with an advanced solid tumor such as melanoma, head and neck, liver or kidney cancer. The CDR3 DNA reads TGTGCCAGCAGTGTCTCTAGCGGGAGCCCAGATACGCAGTATTTT. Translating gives CASSVSSGSPDTQYF.